One and the same sample provided the 20 T cell receptor beta chains below, sequenced in a study of identical twins. Each CDR3 protein gets one entry after TCRdb re-called the 5' RACE reads with MiXCR. The sample has more than 200,000 distinct CDR3 sequences; 11% to 15% are singletons. Sequenced: memory (CD45RO+) T cells sorted from blood. The source is a woman younger than 35 in good health.

This clonotype occurred a few times. The chain recombines TRBV3-1 with TRBJ2-2; 10 nucleotides agree with TRBD2. The V and J ends lost 0 bases and 9 bases, in that order; junction bases with no gene match: 7. Germline values: CDR1 LGHDT, CDR2 YNNKEL (reference sequence). The CDR3 consists of 16 residues. The CDR3 bases are TGTGCCAGCAGCCAAGACGGACTAGCGGTCCACCGGGAGCTGTTTTTT. It encodes CASSQDGLAVHRELFF. Full variable domain (missing parts from reference TRBV3-1 and TRBJ2-2): DTAVSQTPKYLVTQMGNDKSIKCEQNLGHDTMYWYKQDSKKFLKIMFSYNNKELIINETVPNRFSPKSPDKAHLNLHINSLELGDSAVYFCASSQDGLAVHRELFFGEGSRLTVL.

The sample holds many counts of this clonotype. The V call is TRBV10-3, the J call TRBJ2-6; D remains unclear. V lost 0 bases to trimming and J lost 11 bases, with 11 bases between them. The CDR3 runs 14 residues. CDR1 is ENHRY and CDR2 is SYGVKD in the germline V gene. CDR3 nucleotides: TGTGCCATCAGTGAGTCAATGGGATTGGACGTCCTGACTTTC. Its protein product is CAISESMGLDVLTF.

This clonotype has just a few counts. The J gene is TRBJ1-1, the V gene TRBV29-1; a possible D gene is TRBD1 (6 bases). The CDR3 length is 15 residues. Looked up from germline, CDR1 is SQVTM and CDR2 is ANQGSEA. Trimming removed 4 bases at V and 1 base at J, with 16 bases between. Here the CDR3 DNA reads TGCAGCGTTGGGGACACGGGAGGAGCGAACACTGAAGCTTTCTTT. It yields the protein CSVGDTGGANTEAFF. The entire variable domain, with the rest obtained from reference TRBV29-1 and TRBJ1-1, is as follows: SAVISQKPSRDICQRGTSLTIQCQVDSQVTMMFWYRQQPGQSLTLIATANQGSEATYESGFVIDKFPISRPNLTFSTLTVSNMSPEDSSIYLCSVGDTGGANTEAFFGQGTRLTVV.

In this sample, this clonotype turned up a few times. The chain joins TRBV2 to TRBJ2-2, with unresolved D. CDR3 length: 13 amino acids. Germline V gives CDR1 SNHLY, CDR2 FYNNEI. Trimming removed 7 bases at V and 2 bases at J, with 8 bases between. The CDR3 DNA reads as TGTGCCAGCAAAAGAATTAACACCGGGGAGCTGTTTTTT. Protein sequence: CASKRINTGELFF. The whole variable domain, remainder taken from reference TRBV2 and TRBJ2-2, is EPEVTQTPSHQVTQMGQEVILRCVPISNHLYFYWYRQILGQKVEFLVSFYNNEISEKSEIFDDQFSVERPDGSNFTLKIRSTKLEDSAMYFCASKRINTGELFFGEGSRLTVL.

This clonotype was observed a few times. The genes are TRBV11-2 and TRBJ2-1; D possibly uses TRBD1 or TRBD2 (6 bases each). V lost 4 bases to trimming and J lost 4 bases, with 29 bases between them. Germline V gene data show CDR1 as SGHAT and CDR2 as FQNNGV. The length of the CDR3 is 20 residues. The CDR3 is CASSSRVSRRGVGLYNEQFF. CDR3 sequence (DNA): TGTGCCAGCAGCTCCCGCGTGAGCAGGAGGGGGGTGGGGTTATACAATGAGCAGTTCTTC.

This clonotype was detected many times. This sequence joins TRBV5-1 and TRBJ2-7, with D possibly matching TRBD2 (7 bases). The CDR3 has 14 amino acids. Trimming stripped 0 bases from V and 4 bases from J, with 11 bases between. CDR1 is SGHRS, CDR2 YFSETQ, per germline. The CDR3 protein is CASSLVAGAYEQYF. CDR3 DNA: TGCGCCAGCAGCTTGGTGGCGGGGGCATACGAGCAGTACTTC.

The CDR3 is CSALGGTSGFYTDTQYF. CDR3 DNA sequence: TGCAGTGCTTTGGGCGGGACTAGCGGCTTCTACACAGATACGCAGTATTTT. The V call is TRBV20-1, the J call TRBJ2-3, with 11 bases matching TRBD2. Per germline, CDR1 DFQATT and CDR2 SNEGSKA (reference sequence). The V gene end was trimmed by 5 bases and the J gene end by 2 bases; junction bases not matched to a gene: 12. CDR3 size: 17 residues.

This clonotype was counted many times. The chain links TRBV5-6 to TRBJ2-7; a possible D gene is TRBD1 (6 bases). The germline gives CDR1 SGHDT, CDR2 YYEEEE. V gave up 7 bases and J gave up 4 bases, with 21 bases separating them. The CDR3 is made up of 15 amino acids. Written as DNA, the CDR3 is TGTGCCAGCCGCCAGCGCGGCTACAGGGAATACGAGCAGTACTTC. This translates into CASRQRGYREYEQYF.

This chain links TRBV5-1 with TRBJ2-3; perhaps TRBD2 as D (5 bases). Trimming took off 2 bases at V and 1 base at J, with 11 bases between the two ends. This CDR3 spans 15 amino acids. Germline loops: CDR1 SGHRS, CDR2 YFSETQ. Here the CDR3 reads CASSLADSRTDTQYF. CDR3 bases: TGCGCCAGCAGCTTAGCGGATAGTCGCACAGATACGCAGTATTTT.

The sample holds a few counts of this clonotype. The chain employs TRBV12-3 or TRBV12-4 and TRBJ2-2, with TRBD1 identical over 7 bases. V lost 6 bases to trimming and J lost 1 base; unmatched junction nucleotides: 5. The CDR3 contains 15 residues. The DNA of the CDR3 is TGTGCCAGCAGCGACAGGGACCAGAACACCGGGGAGCTGTTTTTT. This encodes CASSDRDQNTGELFF.

This clonotype was picked up many times. The chain links TRBV20-1 to TRBJ2-7, with D tentatively TRBD1 (6 bases). V gave up 2 bases and J gave up 3 bases, with 14 bases separating them. The CDR3 spans 14 residues. CDR1 and CDR2 from the germline V gene are DFQATT and SNEGSKA (reference sequence). The CDR3 nucleotides are TGCAGTGCTAGATCGGGACAAAACGACTACGAGCAGTACTTC. It codes for CSARSGQNDYEQYF.

This clonotype has only a few counts. This chain uses TRBV5-1 with TRBJ2-7, with D unresolved. The CDR3 contains 13 residues. Trimming removed 1 base from V and 4 bases from J, with 9 bases in between. Germline V gene lookup returns CDR1 SGHRS and CDR2 YFSETQ. CDR3: CASSLNAEYEQYF. The CDR3 region has the DNA TGCGCCAGCAGCTTGAATGCTGAATACGAGCAGTACTTC.

This clonotype has just a few counts. V is TRBV7-9 and J is TRBJ2-3; the D gene is possibly TRBD1 (6 bases). This CDR3 spans 13 amino acids. Per germline, CDR1 SEHNR and CDR2 FQNEAQ (reference sequence). V was pared by 3 bases and J by 6 bases, with 10 bases between. For the CDR3, the DNA is TGTGCCAGCAGCTTGAGTCAGGGGGATACGCAGTATTTT. Translated, it gives CASSLSQGDTQYF. The full variable domain, in which reference TRBV7-9 and TRBJ2-3 provide the parts outside the CDR3, is DTGVSQNPRHKITKRGQNVTFRCDPISEHNRLYWYRQTLGQGPEFLTYFQNEAQLEKSRLLSDRFSAERPKGSFSTLEIQRTEQGDSAMYLCASSLSQGDTQYFGPGTRLTVL.

The chain uses TRBV14 and TRBJ2-2; no definite D call. Between the trimmed V and J ends, which lost 7 bases and 0 bases, there was a span of 9 bases. There are 14 residues in the CDR3. Per the germline V gene, CDR1 is SGHDN and CDR2 is FVKESK. In DNA form, the CDR3 reads TGTGCCAGCATGTCGAGCTCGAACACCGGGGAGCTGTTTTTT. It codes for CASMSSSNTGELFF.

There are many counts of this clonotype. J is TRBJ2-1 and V is TRBV5-1; 7 nucleotides match TRBD2. With V trimmed by 5 bases and J by 2 bases, 7 bases remained unmatched. CDR1 SGHRS and CDR2 YFSETQ come from the germline V gene. The CDR3 runs to 15 residues. CDR3 in DNA: TGCGCCAGCAGATGGGCGGGGGAGGCCTACAATGAGCAGTTCTTC. Translated, it gives CASRWAGEAYNEQFF.

The chain has TRBV5-1 and TRBJ2-1; TRBD2 matches 9 bases. Trimming cost V 0 bases and J 6 bases; bases outside gene matches: 7. The CDR3 has 16 residues. Germline CDR1 and CDR2: SGHRS and YFSETQ. The chain's CDR3 is CASSLGVSGSGNEQFF. CDR3 bases: TGCGCCAGCAGCTTGGGGGTTAGCGGGAGTGGCAATGAGCAGTTCTTC.

The rearrangement links TRBV20-1 to TRBJ2-3, with TRBD2 matching over 10 bases. CDR1 is DFQATT, CDR2 SNEGSKA, per germline (reference sequence). V gave up 3 bases and J gave up 0 bases; unmatched junction bases: 6. The CDR3 has 16 amino acids. CDR3 in DNA: TGCAGTGCTAGCGGCCCGACTAGCGGGAGCACAGATACGCAGTATTTT. Its translation is CSASGPTSGSTDTQYF.

The chain combines TRBV24-1 with TRBJ2-5, with 7 bases that match TRBD1. Germline V lookup: CDR1 KGHDR, CDR2 SFDVKD. The CDR3 extends over 15 amino acids. Unmatched junction bases numbered 9, after V lost 4 bases and J lost 5 bases. Written as DNA, the CDR3 is TGTGCCACCAGTGACCCTGGACAGGCCGGGGAGACCCAGTACTTC. Protein sequence: CATSDPGQAGETQYF.

CDR3 sequence (DNA): TGCGCCAGCAGCTTGTGGGGGGCTGAAGAGCAGTACTTC. Translation: CASSLWGAEEQYF. The chain is built from TRBV5-1 and TRBJ2-7; D possibly uses TRBD1 or TRBD2 (6 bases each). This CDR3 is built from 13 residues. Trimming removed 1 base from V and 7 bases from J, with 12 bases in between. The germline CDR1 and CDR2 sequences are SGHRS and YFSETQ. Drawing the rest from reference TRBV5-1 and TRBJ2-7, the complete variable domain is KAGVTQTPRYLIKTRGQQVTLSCSPISGHRSVSWYQQTPGQGLQFLFEYFSETQRNKGNFPGRFSGRQFSNSRSEMNVSTLELGDSALYLCASSLWGAEEQYFGPGTRLTVT.

V is TRBV7-9 and J is TRBJ2-5, with unresolved D. V gave up 8 bases and J gave up 3 bases, with 7 bases separating them. The CDR3 runs to 11 residues. Germline assignment: CDR1 SEHNR and CDR2 FQNEAQ (reference sequence). CDR3 coding DNA: TGTGCCAGCCGAAAGGAAGAGACCCAGTACTTC. Encoded protein: CASRKEETQYF. Full variable domain (outside the CDR3, taken from reference TRBV7-9 and TRBJ2-5): DTGVSQNPRHKITKRGQNVTFRCDPISEHNRLYWYRQTLGQGPEFLTYFQNEAQLEKSRLLSDRFSAERPKGSFSTLEIQRTEQGDSAMYLCASRKEETQYFGPGTRLLVL.